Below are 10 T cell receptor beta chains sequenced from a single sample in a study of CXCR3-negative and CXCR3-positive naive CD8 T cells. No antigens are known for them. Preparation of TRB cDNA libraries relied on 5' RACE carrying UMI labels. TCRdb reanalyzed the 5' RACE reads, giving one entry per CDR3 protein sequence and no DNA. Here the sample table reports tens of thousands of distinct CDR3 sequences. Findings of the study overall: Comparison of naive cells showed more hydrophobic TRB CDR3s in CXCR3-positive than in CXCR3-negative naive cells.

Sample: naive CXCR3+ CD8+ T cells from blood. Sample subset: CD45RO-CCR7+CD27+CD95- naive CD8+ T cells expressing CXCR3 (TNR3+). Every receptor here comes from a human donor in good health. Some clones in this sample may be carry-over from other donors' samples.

CDR3 loop: CASSPEEGYEQFF. This chain links TRBV5-6 with TRBJ2-1; with no DNA, the TCRdb D assignment of TRBD2 cannot be verified. CDR1 and CDR2 from the germline V gene are SGHDT and YYEEEE. The CDR3 sequence is 13 residues long. The full variable domain, rest sourced from reference TRBV5-6 and TRBJ2-1, is DAGVTQSPTHLIKTRGQQVTLRCSPKSGHDTVSWYQQALGQGPQFIFQYYEEEERQRGNFPDRFSGHQFPNYSSELNVNALLLGDSALYLCASSPEEGYEQFFGPGTRLTVL.

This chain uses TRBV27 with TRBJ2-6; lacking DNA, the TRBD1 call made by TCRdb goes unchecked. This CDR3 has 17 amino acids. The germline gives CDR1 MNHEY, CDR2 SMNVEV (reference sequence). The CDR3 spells CANDAGQGNAGANVLTF.

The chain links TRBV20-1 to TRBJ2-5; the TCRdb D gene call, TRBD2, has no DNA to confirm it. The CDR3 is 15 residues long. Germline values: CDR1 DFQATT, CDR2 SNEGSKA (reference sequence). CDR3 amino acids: CSARDKGDLQETQYF.

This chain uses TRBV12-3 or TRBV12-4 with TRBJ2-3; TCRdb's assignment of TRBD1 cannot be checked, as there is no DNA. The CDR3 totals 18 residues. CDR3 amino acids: CASSSTERTGANTDTQYF.

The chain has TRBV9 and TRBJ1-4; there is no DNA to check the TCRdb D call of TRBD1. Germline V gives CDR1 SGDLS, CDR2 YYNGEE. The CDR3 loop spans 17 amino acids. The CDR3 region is CASSVDPPGTQYEKLFF.

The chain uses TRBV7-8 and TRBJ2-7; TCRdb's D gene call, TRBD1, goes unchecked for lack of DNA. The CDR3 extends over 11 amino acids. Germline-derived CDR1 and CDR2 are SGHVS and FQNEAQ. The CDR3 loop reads CASSFTGEQYF.

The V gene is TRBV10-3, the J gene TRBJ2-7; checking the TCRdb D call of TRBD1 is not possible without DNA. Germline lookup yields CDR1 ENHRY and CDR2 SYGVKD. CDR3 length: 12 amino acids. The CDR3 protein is CAISRDTYEQYF.

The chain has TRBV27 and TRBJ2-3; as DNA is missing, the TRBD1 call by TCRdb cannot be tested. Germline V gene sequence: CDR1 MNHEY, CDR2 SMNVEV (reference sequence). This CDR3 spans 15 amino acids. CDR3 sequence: CASAPNGQRTDTQYF.

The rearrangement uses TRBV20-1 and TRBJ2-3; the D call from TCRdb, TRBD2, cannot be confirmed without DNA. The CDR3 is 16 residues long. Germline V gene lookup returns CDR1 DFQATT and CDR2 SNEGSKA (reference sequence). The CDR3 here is CSARDRKRDWTDTQYF.

The CDR3 region is CASSYGQLAGVSYEQYF. The gene calls are TRBV6-2 or TRBV6-3 and TRBJ2-7; the TCRdb call, TRBD2, lacks DNA for checking. Looked up from germline, CDR1 is MNHEY and CDR2 is SVGEGT. The CDR3 totals 17 residues.